The 6 T cell receptor beta chains reported below all come from one sample, sequenced in a study of response to subunit inactivated influenza vaccine. TCRdb called the RT-PCR reads again in MiXCR, with one record for every CDR3 protein. The repertoire includes 650,000 to 800,000 distinct CDR3 sequences, roughly 14% of them detected once, and around 6.5% sits in the top ten. Sequences were derived from PBMCs from blood, sampled 14 to 15 days before vaccination. The receptors were sampled from a man between 50 and 59 years old who received an inactivated influenza vaccine.

This clonotype was detected only a few times. The chain employs TRBV10-3 and TRBJ1-1; D gene unclear. The CDR3 extends over 14 amino acids. Per the germline V gene, CDR1 is ENHRY and CDR2 is SYGVKD. V gave up 0 bases and J gave up 2 bases, with 7 bases separating them. The CDR3 DNA sequence: TGTGCCATCAGTGAGTCGGACCCCAACACTGAAGCTTTCTTT. This encodes CAISESDPNTEAFF.

There are many counts of this clonotype. This chain's CDR3 is CASSLVAGYEQYF. CDR3 nucleotides: TGTGCCAGCAGCTTAGTTGCGGGCTACGAGCAGTACTTC. This rearrangement joins TRBV11-2 to TRBJ2-7, with a weak D call TRBD2 (5 bases). The CDR3 consists of 13 residues. Trimming took 1 base from V and 3 from J, leaving 7 bases between them. CDR1 is SGHAT and CDR2 is FQNNGV in the germline V gene.

V usage is TRBV5-5 and J usage is TRBJ2-4, with no clear D. The CDR3 is 16 residues long. V dropped 0 bases and J dropped 0 bases, with 10 bases sitting between them. The V gene's germline CDR1 is SGHKS and CDR2 YYEKEE (reference sequence). CDR3 DNA: TGTGCCAGCAGCTTGGTACGGAGCCTAGCCAAAAACATTCAGTACTTC. Its translation is CASSLVRSLAKNIQYF.

The rearrangement links TRBV7-2 to TRBJ2-7; tentative D call: TRBD1 (6 bases). The CDR3 spans 16 residues. Germline values: CDR1 SGHTA, CDR2 FQGNSA. With 5 bases removed from V and 3 bases from J, the gap between germline ends came to 20 bases. CDR3 sequence: CASSQPKGESLYEQYF. The DNA for the CDR3 is TGTGCCAGCAGCCAGCCAAAGGGGGAGAGCCTCTACGAGCAGTACTTC.

This clonotype has just a few counts. The chain links TRBV28 to TRBJ1-5, with 7 bases lining up with TRBD1. Germline V gene sequence: CDR1 MDHEN, CDR2 SYDVKM. The CDR3 totals 16 residues. The J segment lost 1 base and the V segment lost 2 bases, leaving 5 bases of the junction unmatched. As DNA, the CDR3 is TGTGCCAGCAGTTTAGCTAGACAGGGAAGCAATCAGCCCCAGCATTTT. Encoded protein: CASSLARQGSNQPQHF.

In this sample, this clonotype turned up a few times. This chain uses TRBV20-1 with TRBJ2-7; 14 positions match TRBD2. V shed 5 bases, J shed 6 bases, and the junction held 18 bases outside the gene matches. CDR3 length: 18 residues. CDR1 and CDR2 (germline): DFQATT, SNEGSKA (reference sequence). DNA for the CDR3: TGCAGTGCTGAAACCCTCGGGATAAGACTAGCGGGAGGGATCGAGCAGTACTTC. Translation gives CSAETLGIRLAGGIEQYF.